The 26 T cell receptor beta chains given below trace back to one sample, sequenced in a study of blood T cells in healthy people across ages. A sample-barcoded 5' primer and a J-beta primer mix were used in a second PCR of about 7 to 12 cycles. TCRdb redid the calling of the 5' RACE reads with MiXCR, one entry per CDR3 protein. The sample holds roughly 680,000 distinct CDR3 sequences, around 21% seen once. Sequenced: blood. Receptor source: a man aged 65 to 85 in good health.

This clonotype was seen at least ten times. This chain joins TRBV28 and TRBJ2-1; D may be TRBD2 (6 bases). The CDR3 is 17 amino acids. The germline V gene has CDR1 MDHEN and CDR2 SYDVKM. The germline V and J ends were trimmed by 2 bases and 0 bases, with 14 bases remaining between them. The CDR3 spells CASSLKWGESSYNEQFF. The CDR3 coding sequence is TGTGCCAGCAGTTTAAAGTGGGGGGAGAGCTCCTACAATGAGCAGTTCTTC.

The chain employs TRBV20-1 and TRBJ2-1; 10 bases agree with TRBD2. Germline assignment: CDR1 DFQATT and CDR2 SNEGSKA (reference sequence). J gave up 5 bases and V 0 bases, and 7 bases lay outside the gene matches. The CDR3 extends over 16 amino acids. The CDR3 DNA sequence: TGCAGTGCTAGAGATGGTACTAGCGGGAATCACAATGAGCAGTTCTTC. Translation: CSARDGTSGNHNEQFF.

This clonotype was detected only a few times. CDR3 bases: TGTGCCAGCAGCTTAGATAATGGGGATACGCAGTATTTT. It yields the protein CASSLDNGDTQYF. This chain uses TRBV11-2 with TRBJ2-3; D gene ambiguous. This CDR3 is built from 13 residues. Trimming left V 0 bases short and J 6 bases short, with 7 bases between. Looked up from germline, CDR1 is SGHAT and CDR2 is FQNNGV.

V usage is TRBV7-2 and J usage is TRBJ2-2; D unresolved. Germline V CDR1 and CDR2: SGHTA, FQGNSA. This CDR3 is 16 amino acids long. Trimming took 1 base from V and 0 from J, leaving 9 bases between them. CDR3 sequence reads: CASSLVVSPNTGELFF. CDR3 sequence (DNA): TGTGCCAGCAGCTTAGTGGTGTCACCGAACACCGGGGAGCTGTTTTTT.

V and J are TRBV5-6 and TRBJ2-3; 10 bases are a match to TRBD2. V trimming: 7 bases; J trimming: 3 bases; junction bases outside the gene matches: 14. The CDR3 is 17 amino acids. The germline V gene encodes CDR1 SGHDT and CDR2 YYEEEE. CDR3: CASSPPGLAMRTDTQYF. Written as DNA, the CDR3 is TGTGCCAGCTCTCCCCCGGGACTAGCGATGAGGACAGATACGCAGTATTTT.

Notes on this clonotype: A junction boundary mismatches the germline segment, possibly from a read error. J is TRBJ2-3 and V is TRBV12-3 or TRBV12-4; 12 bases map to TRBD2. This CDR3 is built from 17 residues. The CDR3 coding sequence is TGTGCCAGCAGTTTAGACGGGACTAGCGGGCTTCCAGATATGCAGTATTTT. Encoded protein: CASSLDGTSGLPDMQYF.

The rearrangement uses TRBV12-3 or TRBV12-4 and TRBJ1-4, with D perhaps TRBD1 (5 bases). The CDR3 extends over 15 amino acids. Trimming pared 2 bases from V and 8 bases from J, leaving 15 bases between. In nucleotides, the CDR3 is TGTGCCAGCAGTTTACTTGGAGGAGGGGACGAAAAACTGTTTTTT. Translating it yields CASSLLGGGDEKLFF.

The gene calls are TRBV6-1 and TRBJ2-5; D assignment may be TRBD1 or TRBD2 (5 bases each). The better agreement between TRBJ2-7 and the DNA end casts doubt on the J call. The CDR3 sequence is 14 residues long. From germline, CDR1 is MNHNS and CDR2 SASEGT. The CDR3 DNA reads TGTGCCAGCAGCCAGGGAGTCCCCAACTACGAGCAGTACTTC. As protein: CASSQGVPNYEQYF.

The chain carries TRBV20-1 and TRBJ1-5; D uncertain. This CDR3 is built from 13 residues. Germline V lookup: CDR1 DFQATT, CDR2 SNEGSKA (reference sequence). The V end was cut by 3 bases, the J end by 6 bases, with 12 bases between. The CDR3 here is CSASSGFGQPQHF. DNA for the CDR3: TGCAGTGCTAGTTCCGGGTTTGGTCAGCCCCAGCATTTT.

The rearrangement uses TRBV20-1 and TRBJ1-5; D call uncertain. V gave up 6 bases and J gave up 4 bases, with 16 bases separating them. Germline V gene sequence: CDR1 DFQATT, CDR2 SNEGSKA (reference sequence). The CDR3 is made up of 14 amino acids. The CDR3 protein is CSASSDLLNQPQHF. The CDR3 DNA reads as TGCAGTGCGTCGTCGGATCTCCTTAATCAGCCCCAGCATTTT.

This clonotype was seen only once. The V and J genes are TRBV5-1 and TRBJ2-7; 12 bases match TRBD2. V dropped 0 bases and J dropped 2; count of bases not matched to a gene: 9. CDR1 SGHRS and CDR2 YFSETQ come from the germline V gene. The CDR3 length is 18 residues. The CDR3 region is CASSLGKGLAGHTYEQYF. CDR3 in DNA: TGCGCCAGCAGCTTGGGAAAAGGACTAGCGGGGCATACCTACGAGCAGTACTTC. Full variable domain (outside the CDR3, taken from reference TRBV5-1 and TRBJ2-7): KAGVTQTPRYLIKTRGQQVTLSCSPISGHRSVSWYQQTPGQGLQFLFEYFSETQRNKGNFPGRFSGRQFSNSRSEMNVSTLELGDSALYLCASSLGKGLAGHTYEQYFGPGTRLTVT.

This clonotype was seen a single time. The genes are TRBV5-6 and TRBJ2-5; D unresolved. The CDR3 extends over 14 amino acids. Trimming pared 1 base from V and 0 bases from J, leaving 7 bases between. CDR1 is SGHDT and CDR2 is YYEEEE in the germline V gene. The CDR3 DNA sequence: TGTGCCAGCAGCTTGAAGTCGTACCAAGAGACCCAGTACTTC. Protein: CASSLKSYQETQYF.

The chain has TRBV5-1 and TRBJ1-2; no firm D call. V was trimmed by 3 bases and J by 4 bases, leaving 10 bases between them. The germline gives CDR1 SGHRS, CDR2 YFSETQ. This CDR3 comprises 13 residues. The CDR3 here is CASSSDGFYGYTF. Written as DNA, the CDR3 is TGCGCCAGCAGCTCCGACGGATTCTATGGCTACACCTTC.

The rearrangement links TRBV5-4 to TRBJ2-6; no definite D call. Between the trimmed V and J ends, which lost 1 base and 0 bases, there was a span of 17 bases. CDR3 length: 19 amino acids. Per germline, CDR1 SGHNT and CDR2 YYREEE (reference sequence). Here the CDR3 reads CASSLFDRLTSSGANVLTF. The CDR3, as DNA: TGTGCCAGCAGCTTGTTCGATAGGCTAACAAGCTCTGGGGCCAACGTCCTGACTTTC.

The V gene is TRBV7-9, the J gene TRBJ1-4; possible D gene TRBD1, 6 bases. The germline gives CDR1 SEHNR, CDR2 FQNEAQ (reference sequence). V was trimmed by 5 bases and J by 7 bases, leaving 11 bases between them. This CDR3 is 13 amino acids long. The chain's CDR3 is CASSPQGPEKLFF. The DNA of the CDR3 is TGTGCCAGCAGCCCACAGGGACCTGAAAAACTGTTTTTT.

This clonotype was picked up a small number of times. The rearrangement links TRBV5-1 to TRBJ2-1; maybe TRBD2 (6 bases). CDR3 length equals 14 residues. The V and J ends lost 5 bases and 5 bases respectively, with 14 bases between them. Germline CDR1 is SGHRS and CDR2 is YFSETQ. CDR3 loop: CASSYSGVNNEQFF. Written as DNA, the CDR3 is TGCGCCAGCAGTTATAGCGGAGTCAACAATGAGCAGTTCTTC.

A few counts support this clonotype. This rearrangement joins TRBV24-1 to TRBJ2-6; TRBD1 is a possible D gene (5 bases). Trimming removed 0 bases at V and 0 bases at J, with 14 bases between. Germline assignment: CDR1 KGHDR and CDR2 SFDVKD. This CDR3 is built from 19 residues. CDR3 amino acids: CATSDLSTGPSSGANVLTF. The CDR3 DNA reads TGTGCCACCAGTGATTTGTCAACAGGACCGAGCTCTGGGGCCAACGTCCTGACTTTC.

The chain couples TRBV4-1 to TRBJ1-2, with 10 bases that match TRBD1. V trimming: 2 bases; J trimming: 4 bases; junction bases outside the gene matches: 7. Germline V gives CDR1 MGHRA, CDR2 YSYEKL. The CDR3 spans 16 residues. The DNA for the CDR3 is TGCGCCAGCAGCCAACGGACAGGGGGGCTTGGCTATGGCTACACCTTC. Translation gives CASSQRTGGLGYGYTF.

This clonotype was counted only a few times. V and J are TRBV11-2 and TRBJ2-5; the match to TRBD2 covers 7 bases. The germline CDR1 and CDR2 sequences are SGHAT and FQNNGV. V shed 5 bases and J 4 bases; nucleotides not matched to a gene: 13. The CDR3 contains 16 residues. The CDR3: CASSIPLTSLLETQYF. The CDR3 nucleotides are TGTGCCAGCAGCATCCCATTGACTAGCCTGCTAGAGACCCAGTACTTC.

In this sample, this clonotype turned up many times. Here the CDR3 reads CASSYAGQGFNSPLHF. CDR3 DNA sequence: TGTGCCAGCAGTTACGCGGGACAGGGGTTCAATTCACCCCTCCACTTT. V usage is TRBV6-5 and J usage is TRBJ1-6; 10 bases agree with TRBD1. Germline V gene sequence: CDR1 MNHEY, CDR2 SVGAGI. CDR3 length equals 16 residues. The trim removed 2 bases at V and 7 bases at J, leaving 5 bases unmatched.

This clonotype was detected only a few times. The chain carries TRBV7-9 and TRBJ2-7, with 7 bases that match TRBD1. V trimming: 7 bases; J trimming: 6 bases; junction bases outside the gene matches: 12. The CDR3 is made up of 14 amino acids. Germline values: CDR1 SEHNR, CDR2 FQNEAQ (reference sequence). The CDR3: CASTPGTAMAEQYF. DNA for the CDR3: TGTGCCAGCACCCCCGGGACAGCGATGGCCGAGCAGTACTTC.

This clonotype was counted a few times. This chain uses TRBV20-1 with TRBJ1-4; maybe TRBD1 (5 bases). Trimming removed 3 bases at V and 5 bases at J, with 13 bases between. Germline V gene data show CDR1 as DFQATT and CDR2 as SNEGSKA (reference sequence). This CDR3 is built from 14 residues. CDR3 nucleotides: TGCAGTGCTAGCCTCGGGGACGTAAATGAAAAACTGTTTTTT. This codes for CSASLGDVNEKLFF.

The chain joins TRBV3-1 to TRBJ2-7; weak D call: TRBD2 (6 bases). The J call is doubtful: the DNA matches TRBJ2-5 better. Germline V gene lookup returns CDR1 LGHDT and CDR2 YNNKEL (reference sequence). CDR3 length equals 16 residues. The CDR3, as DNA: TGTGCCAGCAGCCAAGATCATTTCGGGGGAGGAGAGACCCAGTACTTC. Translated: CASSQDHFGGGETQYF.

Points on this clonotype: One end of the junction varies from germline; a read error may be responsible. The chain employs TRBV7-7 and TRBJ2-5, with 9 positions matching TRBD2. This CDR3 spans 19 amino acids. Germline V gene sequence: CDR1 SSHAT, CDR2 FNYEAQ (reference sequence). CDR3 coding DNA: TGTGCTAGCAGTCTCGACGTCCAAGGCGGGAGGGATGTCCAAGAGACCCAGTACTTC. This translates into CASSLDVQGGRDVQETQYF.

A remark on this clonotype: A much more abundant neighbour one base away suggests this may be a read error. The CDR3 sequence is CAGSPGLVREETQYF. The CDR3 DNA is TGCGCCGGCAGCCCGGGACTAGTGAGGGAGGAGACCCAGTACTTC. The genes are TRBV5-1 and TRBJ2-5; TRBD2 matches at 8 bases. The CDR3 loop spans 15 amino acids. Per germline, CDR1 SGHRS and CDR2 YFSETQ. Full variable domain (outside the CDR3, taken from reference TRBV5-1 and TRBJ2-5): KAGVTQTPRYLIKTRGQQVTLSCSPISGHRSVSWYQQTPGQGLQFLFEYFSETQRNKGNFPGRFSGRQFSNSRSEMNVSTLELGDSALYLCAGSPGLVREETQYFGPGTRLLVL.

CDR3 coding DNA: TGCAGCGTTCCGACAGGGGAGCAGGGCTACACCTTC. Encoded protein: CSVPTGEQGYTF. The V and J genes are TRBV29-1 and TRBJ1-2, with TRBD1 identical over 8 bases. Germline V gives CDR1 SQVTM, CDR2 ANQGSEA. This CDR3 has 12 residues. The V segment lost 5 bases and the J segment 8 bases; nucleotides outside the gene matches: 7.